One T cell receptor beta chain is described in this entry. What it binds is unknown. The sample comes from a study of ipilimumab plus nivolumab after autologous stem cell transplantation. Checkpoint therapy with ipilimumab 1 mg/kg began 14 to 28 days after transplant. The table came from immunoSEQ multiplex PCR; TCRdb's copy has only in-frame clones and leaves some out. Of some 19,000 clones listed, around 85% are singletons. Study results and limitations: The authors say TCR, Treg and microbiome findings warrant further study.

Trimming pared 1 base from V and 5 bases from J, leaving 8 bases between. This CDR3 has 14 residues. CDR1 and CDR2 (germline): SEHNR, FQNEAQ (reference sequence). The rearrangement joins TRBV7-9 to TRBJ2-2, with TRBD2 as a possible D gene (6 bases). The receptor was derived from a male donor with diffuse large B-cell lymphoma. This sample comprised PBMCs, obtained in a trial of ipilimumab plus nivolumab as post-transplant consolidation. The CDR3 sequence is CASSLVEGTGELFF. The CDR3 DNA sequence: TGTGCCAGCAGCTTAGTGGAGGGGACCGGGGAGCTGTTTTTT.